This T cell receptor beta chain was obtained from a study of blood T cells in healthy people across ages. Isolating PBMCs gave at least 6.5 million of these cells per sample. Germline CDR1 and CDR2: ENHRY and SYGVKD. The CDR3 runs to 15 residues. Trimming removed 2 bases from V and 3 bases from J; junction bases left unmatched: 6. The use of a sample-barcoded 5' primer and a J-beta primer mix characterized a second PCR of roughly 7 to 11 cycles. TCRdb used MiXCR to reprocess the 5' RACE reads, holding one entry per CDR3 protein. This sample yields fewer than 700,000 distinct CDR3 sequences, of which roughly 48% are seen a single time; approximately 25% belongs to the top ten.

The chain links TRBV10-3 to TRBJ2-5, with TRBD1 matching over 7 bases. The sequence was collected from a man older than 75 in good health. Sequenced material: blood. The DNA for the CDR3 is TGTGCCATCAGTGAGCCGATACAGGGGAAAGAGACCCAGTACTTC. This encodes CAISEPIQGKETQYF.